These 7 T cell receptor beta chains were sequenced from one sample in a study of control samples from healthy donors and cancer patients. Repertoires were generated with immunoSEQ multiplex PCR, while TCRdb's copy carries only in-frame clones and drops some. The sample lists some 71,000 clones, just under 90% occurring once. Material for sequencing was PBMCs. These TCRs come from a man aged 55-75 years with lung cancer.

CDR3 region: CASSVPGTGNTGELFF. As DNA, the CDR3 is TGTGCCAGCAGCGTTCCTGGGACAGGGAACACCGGGGAGCTGTTTTTT. V usage is TRBV9 and J usage is TRBJ2-2; 8 bases line up with TRBD1. Losses at the gene ends were 2 bases for V and 1 base for J; bases not matched to a gene: 4. Germline CDR1 is SGDLS and CDR2 is YYNGEE. There are 16 residues in the CDR3.

In this sample, this clone turned up a few times. The chain has TRBV6-5 and TRBJ1-5; TRBD1 is a possible D gene (5 bases). The CDR3 sequence is 13 residues long. Per germline, CDR1 MNHEY and CDR2 SVGAGI. Trimming removed 4 bases from V and 5 bases from J, with 9 bases in between. CDR3 residues: CASSLTEDQPQHF. CDR3 in DNA: TGTGCCAGCAGTTTGACAGAAGATCAGCCCCAGCATTTT.

The rearrangement links TRBV5-1 to TRBJ2-5; the D gene is possibly TRBD2 (7 bases). CDR1 SGHRS and CDR2 YFSETQ come from the germline V gene. This CDR3 has 16 amino acids. V was shortened by 2 bases and J by 5 bases, with 19 bases between the two germline ends. CDR3 DNA: TGCGCCAGCAGCTTACGGGGGGCCACGGTCGGGGAGACCCAGTACTTC. Encoded protein: CASSLRGATVGETQYF.

This clone came up once. This rearrangement joins TRBV18 to TRBJ2-1; 9 nucleotides agree with TRBD1. Germline assignment: CDR1 KGHSH and CDR2 LQKENI. V was clipped by 4 bases and J by 5 bases; unmatched bases: 12. The CDR3 runs to 17 residues. CDR3 coding DNA: TGTGCCAGCTCACTCACTCCACCGGGACAGGGAAACAATGAGCAGTTCTTC. It yields the protein CASSLTPPGQGNNEQFF.

The chain joins TRBV4-2 to TRBJ1-2, with D unresolved. This CDR3 is 12 amino acids long. V shed 5 bases and J shed 5 bases, with 9 bases lying between them. Germline loops: CDR1 LGHNA, CDR2 YNFKEQ. CDR3 loop: CASSGHGYGYTF. CDR3 nucleotide sequence: TGTGCCAGCAGCGGTCATGGGTATGGCTACACCTTC.

The rearrangement links TRBV18 to TRBJ1-3; weak D call: TRBD1 (5 bases). The CDR3 runs to 14 residues. CDR1 and CDR2 from the germline V gene are KGHSH and LQKENI. V was clipped by 3 bases and J by 1 base, with 7 bases between them. In DNA, the CDR3 is TGTGCCAGCTCACCGGAGGGGTCTGGAAACACCATATATTTT. Amino acid sequence: CASSPEGSGNTIYF.

This clone was seen only a few times. The gene calls are TRBV11-3 and TRBJ2-1, with 8 bases aligning to TRBD2. Germline assignment: CDR1 SGHNT and CDR2 YENEEA. The CDR3 contains 14 residues. The junction had 10 bases not matched to a gene; V was cut back by 5 bases and J by 10 bases. The CDR3 DNA follows: TGTGCCAGCAGCCCTCCCCTCGGGAGGGAGGAGCAGTTCTTC. Translated: CASSPPLGREEQFF.